A selection of T cell receptor beta chains follows, all from one sample in a study of identifying expanded T cells in peripheral blood. Data came from immunoSEQ multiplex PCR; TCRdb stores just in-frame clones and leaves some out. Of fewer than 110,000 clones listed, around 88% are singletons. The sample taken for sequencing was blood. These receptors came from a person aged 18-70 years in good health. CDR3s include the opening cysteine and the closing phenylalanine or tryptophan. The D gene is left open where the match is weak. Only some rows state a clone size, as once, few, many or a class for expanded clones.

.	TRBD1	TRBJ1-6	TRBV2	CASRDRVGGSPLHF	TGTGCCAGCAGAGACAGGGTTGGTGGTTCACCCCTCCACTTT
.	.	TRBJ2-7	TRBV4-1	CASSQDLPRPLDF	TGCGCCAGCAGCCAAGATCTCCCTAGGCCTCTGGACTTC
.	TRBD1	TRBJ1-1	TRBV7-9	CATETGGNTEAFF	TGTGCCACTGAAACAGGGGGGAACACTGAAGCTTTCTTT
.	.	TRBJ1-5	TRBV7-9	CASSLYSGSNQPQHF	TGTGCCAGCAGCTTATATTCAGGGAGCAATCAGCCCCAGCATTTT
.	TRBD2	TRBJ2-5	TRBV6-1	CASGALAWNQETQYF	TGTGCCAGCGGGGCACTAGCGTGGAATCAAGAGACCCAGTACTTC
.	.	TRBJ2-7	TRBV6-6	CASRRRSYEQYF	TGTGCCAGCAGAAGACGGTCCTACGAGCAGTACTTC
.	TRBD1	TRBJ2-7	TRBV9	CASSVTTGGGYEQYF	TGTGCCAGCAGCGTTACGACAGGGGGCGGCTACGAGCAGTACTTC
.	.	TRBJ2-5	TRBV5-6	CASSLGSGLQETQYF	TGTGCCAGCAGCTTGGGATCCGGCCTCCAAGAGACCCAGTACTTC
.	TRBD2	TRBJ2-1	TRBV27	CASSPSGAGVLGEFF	TGTGCCAGCAGCCCTTCTGGAGCGGGGGTCCTGGGGGAGTTCTTC
.	.	TRBJ1-2	TRBV5-6	CASSLNLGGYGYTF	TGTGCCAGCAGCTTGAACCTTGGCGGCTATGGCTACACCTTC
.	.	TRBJ2-7	TRBV5-1	CASSPEVGSYEQYF	TGCGCCAGCAGCCCCGAGGTAGGCAGCTACGAGCAGTACTTC
many	TRBD1	TRBJ1-1	TRBV6-6	CASSPTTGGTEAFF	TGTGCCAGCAGTCCGACGACAGGGGGCACTGAAGCTTTCTTT
.	.	TRBJ1-5	TRBV4-3	CASSQVWGSNQPQHF	TGCGCCAGCAGCCAAGTTTGGGGGAGCAATCAGCCCCAGCATTTT
.	.	TRBJ1-1	TRBV6-5	CASSYSKGTGTEAFF	TGTGCCAGCAGTTACTCGAAGGGCACTGGGACTGAAGCTTTCTTT
once	.	TRBJ1-4	TRBV27	CASTREGPNEKLFF	TGTGCCAGCACGAGGGAGGGACCGAATGAAAAACTGTTTTTT
.	.	TRBJ2-7	TRBV4-1	CASSQDSHRGGEQYF	TGCGCCAGCAGCCAAGATTCCCACAGGGGGGGCGAGCAGTACTTC
.	.	TRBJ1-2	TRBV28	CASSLSGYGYTF	TGTGCCAGCAGTTTATCAGGGTATGGCTACACCTTC
.	TRBD2	TRBJ2-5	TRBV28	CASSRSGGLETQYF	TGTGCCAGCAGCCGTAGCGGGGGGCTCGAGACCCAGTACTTC
.	.	TRBJ2-5	TRBV5-1	CASSLWGRLQETQYF	TGCGCCAGCAGTCTTTGGGGGCGGCTTCAAGAGACCCAGTACTTC
.	.	TRBJ2-2	TRBV5-6	CASSFGQNTGELFF	TGTGCCAGCAGCTTTGGACAGAACACCGGGGAGCTGTTTTTT
.	TRBD1	TRBJ2-2	TRBV19	CASRIPGQGYTGELFF	TGTGCCAGTAGGATTCCGGGACAGGGTTACACCGGGGAGCTGTTTTTT
few	.	TRBJ1-2	TRBV7-9	CASSVQEYGYTF	TGTGCCAGCAGCGTACAGGAATATGGCTACACCTTC
.	.	TRBJ1-3	TRBV21-1	CASSKGGTESPSSGNTIYF	TGTGCCAGCAGCAAAGGGGGGACGGAGTCCCCTAGCTCTGGAAACACCATATATTTT
.	.	TRBJ2-3	TRBV28	CASGGGAYDTQYF	TGTGCCAGCGGTGGGGGGGCTTACGATACGCAGTATTTT
.	.	TRBJ1-6	TRBV6-5	CASRLGVGYNSPLHF	TGTGCCAGCAGGCTAGGGGTTGGGTATAATTCACCCCTCCACTTT
.	TRBD2	TRBJ2-5	TRBV5-8	CASSLAGTSGGSLETQYF	TGTGCCAGCAGCTTGGCTGGGACTAGCGGGGGTTCCTTGGAGACCCAGTACTTC
few	.	TRBJ1-1	TRBV4-3	CASSQGTANTEAFF	TGCGCCAGCAGCCAGGGGACGGCGAACACTGAAGCTTTCTTT
.	.	TRBJ2-2	TRBV4-1	CASSQPRESAGELFF	TGCGCCAGCAGCCAGCCTCGAGAAAGTGCCGGGGAGCTGTTTTTT
.	.	TRBJ2-5	TRBV29-1	CSGVVHSAFQETQYF	TGCAGCGGCGTGGTGCACTCCGCGTTCCAAGAGACCCAGTACTTC
.	.	TRBJ2-4	TRBV18	CASSPQTALAKNIQYF	TGTGCCAGCTCACCACAGACAGCCCTAGCCAAAAACATTCAGTACTTC
.	.	TRBJ1-5	TRBV19	CASSISTGAGGNQPQHF	TGTGCCAGTAGTATTTCTACCGGGGCGGGGGGCAATCAGCCCCAGCATTTT
.	.	TRBJ1-2	TRBV5-6	CASSSYLGAFKYGYTF	TGTGCCAGCAGTAGTTATCTGGGGGCTTTCAAGTATGGCTACACCTTC
medium-sized	.	TRBJ1-3	TRBV30	CAWSVGNTIYF	TGTGCCTGGAGTGTTGGAAACACCATATATTTT
.	.	TRBJ2-1	TRBV18	CASSMDTRNEQFF	TGTGCCAGCTCAATGGACACTCGCAATGAGCAGTTCTTC
.	.	TRBJ2-4	TRBV5-1	CASSLDRASKNIQYF	TGCGCCAGCAGCTTGGACAGGGCGTCCAAAAACATTCAGTACTTC
.	.	TRBJ1-1	TRBV4-2	CASSPGQYTEAFF	TGTGCCAGCAGCCCGGGGCAGTACACTGAAGCTTTCTTT
once	.	TRBJ2-7	TRBV5-4	CASSLGSGEQYF	TGTGCCAGCAGCCTGGGGTCGGGCGAGCAGTACTTC
.	TRBD2	TRBJ2-7	TRBV9	CASSVASGTSGYEQYF	TGTGCCAGCAGCGTAGCATCCGGGACTAGCGGCTACGAGCAGTACTTC
.	.	TRBJ1-5	TRBV19	CASFMGNQPQHF	TGTGCCAGTTTTATGGGGAATCAGCCCCAGCATTTT
.	.	TRBJ1-1	TRBV5-8	CASSLVIRTVMNTEAFF	TGTGCCAGCAGCTTGGTTATCCGGACGGTGATGAACACTGAAGCTTTCTTT
.	.	TRBJ2-3	TRBV5-1	CASSRGSVGGTDTQYF	TGCGCCAGCAGCAGGGGGTCGGTGGGAGGCACAGATACGCAGTATTTT
.	TRBD1	TRBJ2-7	TRBV2	CASRLSYGTGSEQYF	TGTGCCAGCAGGCTATCCTACGGGACAGGTAGCGAGCAGTACTTC
.	.	TRBJ1-1	TRBV2	CASSPRGAAEAFF	TGTGCCAGCAGCCCGAGGGGAGCTGCTGAAGCTTTCTTT
.	.	TRBJ1-2	TRBV23-1	CASSQYFGRSLRYGYTF	TGCGCCAGCAGTCAATACTTTGGGAGATCGCTTAGGTATGGCTACACCTTC
.	.	TRBJ1-5	TRBV28	CASSIQTGRNQPQHF	TGTGCCAGCAGTATACAAACAGGGCGCAATCAGCCCCAGCATTTT
once	TRBD1	TRBJ2-7	TRBV6-1	CASSVDRPGEQYF	TGTGCCAGCAGTGTGGACAGGCCGGGCGAGCAGTACTTC
.	TRBD1	TRBJ1-4	TRBV25-1	CASRTGGKLFF	TGTGCCAGCAGGACAGGGGGAAAACTGTTTTTT
few	.	TRBJ1-6	TRBV6-5	CASSREDTIGSPLHF	TGTGCCAGCAGCCGGGAGGACACGATCGGTTCACCCCTCCACTTT
few	TRBD1	TRBJ1-1	TRBV7-9	CASSPANRGRDTEAFF	TGTGCCAGCAGCCCGGCGAACAGGGGAAGGGACACTGAAGCTTTCTTT
.	.	TRBJ1-5	TRBV28	CASSLYQGGHF	TGTGCCAGCAGTTTATACCAGGGAGGGCATTTT
.	.	TRBJ1-2	TRBV28	CASKSGAEGYTF	TGTGCCAGCAAGAGTGGTGCGGAAGGCTACACCTTC
once	TRBD2	TRBJ2-3	TRBV2	CASNGGGVVDTQYF	TGTGCCAGCAACGGCGGGGGTGTCGTAGATACGCAGTATTTT
.	TRBD1	TRBJ2-1	TRBV18	CASSTGQGASVEQFF	TGTGCCAGCTCAACCGGACAGGGGGCCTCTGTAGAGCAGTTCTTC
.	.	TRBJ1-6	TRBV6-1	CASSEWGSPSSYNSPLHF	TGTGCCAGCAGTGAGTGGGGCAGCCCTAGCTCCTATAATTCACCCCTCCACTTT
.	.	TRBJ2-7	TRBV6-6	CASSYTGQREQYF	TGTGCCAGCAGCTATACCGGGCAGCGCGAGCAGTACTTC